The clone carrying this T cell receptor beta chain was detected a few times. As yet, its antigen is unknown. This sample is part of a study of blood T cells in healthy people across ages. Study-level information: For every two T cells, template switching captured about one barcoded beta molecule. Study-level results: Getting older went along with TCR beta diversity per million T cells dropping roughly linearly. Naive T cell percentage showed a strong correlation with the diversity of TCR beta.

With a J-beta primer mix and a sample-barcoded 5' primer, a second PCR ran about 7 to 11 cycles. TCRdb processed the 5' RACE reads anew with MiXCR; each CDR3 protein has one entry. The data hold 700,000 to 950,000 distinct CDR3 sequences, with roughly 43% observed a single time. Per germline, CDR1 SGHDT and CDR2 YYEEEE. CDR3 length: 16 residues. Deletions cut 2 bases from V and 4 bases from J, with 17 bases between. The chain links TRBV5-6 to TRBJ2-3; D assignment may be TRBD1 or TRBD2 (5 bases each). The sequenced sample was blood. This receptor was obtained from a woman aged 55-69 years in good health. The CDR3 protein is CASSFQPARGADTQYF. The CDR3 DNA follows: TGTGCCAGCAGCTTTCAGCCAGCGAGGGGTGCAGATACGCAGTATTTT. Filled out from reference TRBV5-6 and TRBJ2-3, the complete variable domain reads DAGVTQSPTHLIKTRGQQVTLRCSPKSGHDTVSWYQQALGQGPQFIFQYYEEEERQRGNFPDRFSGHQFPNYSSELNVNALLLGDSALYLCASSFQPARGADTQYFGPGTRLTVL.